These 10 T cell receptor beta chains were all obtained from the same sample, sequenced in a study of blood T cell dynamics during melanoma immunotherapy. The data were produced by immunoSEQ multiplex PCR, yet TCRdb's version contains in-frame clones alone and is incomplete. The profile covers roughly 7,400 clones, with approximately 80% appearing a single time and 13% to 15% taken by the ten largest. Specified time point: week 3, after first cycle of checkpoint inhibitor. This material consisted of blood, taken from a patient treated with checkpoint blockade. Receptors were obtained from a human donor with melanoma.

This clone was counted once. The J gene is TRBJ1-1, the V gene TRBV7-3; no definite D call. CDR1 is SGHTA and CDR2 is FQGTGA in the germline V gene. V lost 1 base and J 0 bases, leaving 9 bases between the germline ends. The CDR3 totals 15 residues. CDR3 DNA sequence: TGTGCCAGCAGCTTAATGCCTCTAATGAACACTGAAGCTTTCTTT. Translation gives CASSLMPLMNTEAFF.

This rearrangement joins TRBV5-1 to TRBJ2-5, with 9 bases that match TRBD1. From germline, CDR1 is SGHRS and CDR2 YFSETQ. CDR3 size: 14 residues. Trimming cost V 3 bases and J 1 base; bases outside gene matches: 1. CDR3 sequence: CASSSGQGQETQYF. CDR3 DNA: TGCGCCAGCAGCTCGGGACAGGGCCAAGAGACCCAGTACTTC. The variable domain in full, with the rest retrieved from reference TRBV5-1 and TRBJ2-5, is KAGVTQTPRYLIKTRGQQVTLSCSPISGHRSVSWYQQTPGQGLQFLFEYFSETQRNKGNFPGRFSGRQFSNSRSEMNVSTLELGDSALYLCASSSGQGQETQYFGPGTRLLVL.

The CDR3 nucleotides read TGTGCCAGCCGCGGGGGGGCTACCAGGACTGAAGCTTTCTTT. It specifies CASRGGATRTEAFF. The chain recombines TRBV28 with TRBJ1-1; D possibly corresponds to TRBD1 (6 bases). Trimming pared 8 bases from V and 5 bases from J, leaving 18 bases between. Germline V gives CDR1 MDHEN, CDR2 SYDVKM. CDR3 size: 14 residues.

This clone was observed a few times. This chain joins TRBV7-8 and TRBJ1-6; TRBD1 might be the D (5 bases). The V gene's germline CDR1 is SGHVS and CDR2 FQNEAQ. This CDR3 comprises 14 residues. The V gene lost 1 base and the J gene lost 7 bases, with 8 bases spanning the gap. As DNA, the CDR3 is TGTGCCAGCAGCTTAGGGGGGTCGAATTCACCCCTCCACTTT. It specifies CASSLGGSNSPLHF.

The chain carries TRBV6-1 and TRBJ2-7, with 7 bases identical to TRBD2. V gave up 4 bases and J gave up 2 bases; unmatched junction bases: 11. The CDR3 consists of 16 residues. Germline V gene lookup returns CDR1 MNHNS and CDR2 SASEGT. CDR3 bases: TGTGCCAGCAGTGGCGAACTGGGACTAAAACCCTACGAGCAGTACTTC. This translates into CASSGELGLKPYEQYF.

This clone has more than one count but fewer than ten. The CDR3 protein is CASSRLETRDGNTIYF. The CDR3, as DNA: TGTGCCAGCTCACGACTCGAAACTCGGGACGGAAACACCATATATTTT. The rearrangement joins TRBV18 to TRBJ1-3; possibly TRBD1 for D (5 bases). The CDR3 has 16 residues. The germline V gene encodes CDR1 KGHSH and CDR2 LQKENI. The V end was cut by 4 bases, the J end by 4 bases, with 17 bases between.

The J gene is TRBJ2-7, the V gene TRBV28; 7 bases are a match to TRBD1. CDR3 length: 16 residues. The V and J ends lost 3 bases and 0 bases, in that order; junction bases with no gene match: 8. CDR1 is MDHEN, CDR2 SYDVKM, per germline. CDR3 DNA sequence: TGTGCCAGCAGTTTTGCCGGGACAGTGAGCTCCTACGAGCAGTACTTC. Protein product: CASSFAGTVSSYEQYF.

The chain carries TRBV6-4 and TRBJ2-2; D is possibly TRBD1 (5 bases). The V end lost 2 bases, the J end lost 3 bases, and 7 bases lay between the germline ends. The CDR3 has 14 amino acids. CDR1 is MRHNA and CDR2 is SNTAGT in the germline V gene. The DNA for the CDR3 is TGTGCCAGCAGTGACGGGGCCGACACCGGGGAGCTGTTTTTT. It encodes CASSDGADTGELFF.

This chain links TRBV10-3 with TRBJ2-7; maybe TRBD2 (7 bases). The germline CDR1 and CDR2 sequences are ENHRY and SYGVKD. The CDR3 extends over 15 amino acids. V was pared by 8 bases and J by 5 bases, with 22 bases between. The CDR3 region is CAIRGRIGGRHEQYF. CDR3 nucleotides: TGTGCCATCCGTGGGCGGATCGGGGGGCGGCACGAGCAGTACTTC.

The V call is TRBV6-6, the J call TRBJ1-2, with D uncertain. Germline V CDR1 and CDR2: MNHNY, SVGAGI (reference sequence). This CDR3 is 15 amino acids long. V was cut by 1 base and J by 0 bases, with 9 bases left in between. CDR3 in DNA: TGTGCCAGCAGTTACTACGCCCAGTCTAACTATGGCTACACCTTC. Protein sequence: CASSYYAQSNYGYTF.